This T cell receptor beta chain was found in a study of molecular identifiers for immune sequencing clone quantification. About the study: Four portions were sequenced after RNA from about 20,000 or 100,000 naive CD8 cells was split five ways in replicates. General study findings and limits: In CMV-specific effectors, clones above 20 copies held over 99% of molecules; naive, under 1%.

Naive CD8 T cells were FACS-sorted by CD8+CD4-CCR7+CD45RA+ markers. The germline V gene has CDR1 MNHEY and CDR2 SVGEGT. J was trimmed by 1 base and V by 5 bases; bases with no gene match: 16. The CDR3 has 18 amino acids. To note about this clonotype: The antigen is unknown.

Listed TCR primers and previously described methods were used for bulk TCR libraries. TCRdb itself ran the PCR reads through MiXCR, one entry per CDR3 protein. The sample yields about 500,000 distinct CDR3 sequences, about 26% seen once. The source is a human donor in good health. Some libraries in this study had Jurkat cell RNA spiked in. Source material: naive CD8+ T cells from blood, with Jurkat cell RNA spiked in. Subset described: FACS-sorted CD8+CD4-CCR7+CD45RA+ naive T cells. The gene calls are TRBV6-2 or TRBV6-3 and TRBJ2-7; 8 nucleotides align to TRBD1. The CDR3 DNA is TGTGCCAGCAGTCACGGGGCCCGGACAGGGCTTGTATCCTACGAGCAGTACTTC. It yields the protein CASSHGARTGLVSYEQYF.